This passage covers 13 T cell receptor beta chains from one sample sequenced in a study of blood T cell repertoires in COVID-19. The table came from immunoSEQ multiplex PCR; TCRdb's copy has only in-frame clones and leaves some out. The table has some 200,000 clones, around 80% seen once. Sequenced: peripheral blood. The source is a man younger than 45 with active or convalescent COVID-19.

This chain uses TRBV30 with TRBJ1-6, with 7 bases that match TRBD1. The CDR3 sequence is 15 residues long. V lost 4 bases, J lost 4 bases, and 7 bases stayed unmatched. CDR1 and CDR2 (germline): GTSNPN, SVGIG (reference sequence). The CDR3 loop is CAWTGQAVYNSPLHF. DNA of the CDR3: TGTGCCTGGACCGGACAGGCCGTGTATAATTCACCCCTCCACTTT.

This chain uses TRBV5-1 with TRBJ2-1; 13 nucleotides agree with TRBD2. Trimming at V came to 4 bases and at J to 15 bases, leaving 7 bases not matched to a gene. Germline CDR1 is SGHRS and CDR2 is YFSETQ. The CDR3 is made up of 13 amino acids. The CDR3 DNA sequence: TGCGCCAGCAGCCCTGGACTAGCGGGAGCGAGGTTCTTC. The encoded protein is CASSPGLAGARFF. Looking up the rest from reference TRBV5-1 and TRBJ2-1 gives the full variable domain: KAGVTQTPRYLIKTRGQQVTLSCSPISGHRSVSWYQQTPGQGLQFLFEYFSETQRNKGNFPGRFSGRQFSNSRSEMNVSTLELGDSALYLCASSPGLAGARFFGPGTRLTVL.

The chain uses TRBV28 and TRBJ1-5; a possible D gene is TRBD1 (5 bases). Germline V lookup: CDR1 MDHEN, CDR2 SYDVKM. Trimming stripped 7 bases from V and 9 bases from J, with 13 bases between. The CDR3 is 12 residues long. The CDR3 sequence: CASNRAGGPQHF. The CDR3 DNA follows: TGTGCCAGCAACCGCGCCGGGGGGCCCCAGCATTTT.

The V call is TRBV18, the J call TRBJ2-1, with 8 bases that match TRBD2. Germline lookup yields CDR1 KGHSH and CDR2 LQKENI. Trimming removed 8 bases from V and 10 bases from J; junction bases left unmatched: 16. CDR3 length: 15 residues. The CDR3 sequence: CASRAAGGEFREQFF. The CDR3 DNA reads TGTGCCAGCCGGGCGGCGGGGGGTGAGTTCCGCGAGCAGTTCTTC.

V is TRBV23-1 and J is TRBJ2-5, with 7 bases that match TRBD2. TRBV23-1 is flagged as an ORF with uncertain function. V gave up 0 bases and J gave up 2 bases; unmatched junction bases: 9. The CDR3 is made up of 17 amino acids. CDR3 in DNA: TGCGCCAGCAGTCAATCCGCCCCGGGGGGAAGGCAAGAGACCCAGTACTTC. Residues: CASSQSAPGGRQETQYF.

The chain joins TRBV4-1 to TRBJ2-5, with 7 bases aligning to TRBD2. The CDR3 extends over 16 amino acids. Germline-derived CDR1 and CDR2 are MGHRA and YSYEKL. J was trimmed by 7 bases and V by 3 bases; bases with no gene match: 14. Here the CDR3 reads CASSQSSGATVGTQYF. In DNA form, the CDR3 reads TGCGCCAGCAGCCAGTCAAGCGGGGCGACGGTGGGGACCCAGTACTTC.

The chain joins TRBV6-4 to TRBJ2-1; TRBD2 agrees at 9 bases. V was pared by 0 bases and J by 8 bases, with 8 bases of the junction left unmatched. This CDR3 is built from 16 residues. From germline, CDR1 is MRHNA and CDR2 SNTAGT. CDR3 coding DNA: TGTGCCAGCAGTGACTCAGGGGGCGTAGCGGGAGATGAGCAGTTCTTC. It translates to CASSDSGGVAGDEQFF.

The DNA of the CDR3 is TGTGCCAGCAGCGGGACAGGGGATAATGAAAAACTGTTTTTT. This translates into CASSGTGDNEKLFF. J is TRBJ1-4 and V is TRBV13; 10 nucleotides agree with TRBD1. This CDR3 has 14 amino acids. After removal of 5 bases from V and 4 bases from J, the junction contained 1 base not matched to a gene. Germline V gene lookup returns CDR1 PRHDT and CDR2 FYEKMQ (reference sequence).

This sequence joins TRBV21-1 and TRBJ1-3; TRBD1, the D gene given by the table, was not confirmed from the DNA. TRBV21-1 is designated a pseudogene. CDR3 size: 14 residues. The CDR3: CASPSRTDGNTIYF. In nucleotides, the CDR3 is TGTGCCAGCCCCAGTCGGACAGATGGAAACACCATATATTTT.

J is TRBJ1-6 and V is TRBV2, with 9 nucleotides matching TRBD1. The V segment lost 6 bases and the J segment 6 bases; nucleotides outside the gene matches: 6. This CDR3 region has 15 residues. The germline gives CDR1 SNHLY, CDR2 FYNNEI. The CDR3 loop reads CASREQGAVNSPLHF. As DNA, the CDR3 is TGTGCCAGCAGAGAACAGGGGGCTGTTAATTCACCCCTCCACTTT. The complete variable domain, with remaining parts taken from reference TRBV2 and TRBJ1-6, reads EPEVTQTPSHQVTQMGQEVILRCVPISNHLYFYWYRQILGQKVEFLVSFYNNEISEKSEIFDDQFSVERPDGSNFTLKIRSTKLEDSAMYFCASREQGAVNSPLHFGNGTRLTVT.

CDR3 in DNA: TGTGCCAGCGGGGACAGAGGGTCCTACGAGCAGTACTTC. It encodes CASGDRGSYEQYF. V and J are TRBV27 and TRBJ2-7, with 7 bases that match TRBD1. The germline V gene encodes CDR1 MNHEY and CDR2 SMNVEV (reference sequence). The CDR3 is 13 residues long. The V gene end was trimmed by 8 bases and the J gene end by 1 base; junction bases not matched to a gene: 5.

The V gene is TRBV30, the J gene TRBJ1-1; no clear D gene. CDR3 length equals 12 residues. The V gene lost 2 bases and the J gene lost 5 bases, with 9 bases spanning the gap. Germline-derived CDR1 and CDR2 are GTSNPN and SVGIG (reference sequence). In nucleotides, the CDR3 is TGTGCCTGGAGTAGAGAACCAACTGAAGCTTTCTTT. Protein product: CAWSREPTEAFF. Complete variable domain (other parts from reference TRBV30 and TRBJ1-1): SQTIHQWPATLVQPVGSPLSLECTVEGTSNPNLYWYRQAAGRGLQLLFYSVGIGQISSEVPQNLSASRPQDRQFILSSKKLLLSDSGFYLCAWSREPTEAFFGQGTRLTVV.

Only one count was recorded for this clone. The chain is built from TRBV3-1 (or the pseudogene TRBV3-2) and TRBJ1-1; D remains unclear. The V gene lost 1 base and the J gene lost 0 bases, with 6 bases spanning the gap. Germline CDR1 reads LGHDT; CDR2 reads YNNKEL (reference sequence). There are 14 residues in the CDR3. CDR3 DNA: TGTGCCAGCAGCCAAGTATATATGAACACTGAAGCTTTCTTT. Protein product: CASSQVYMNTEAFF.